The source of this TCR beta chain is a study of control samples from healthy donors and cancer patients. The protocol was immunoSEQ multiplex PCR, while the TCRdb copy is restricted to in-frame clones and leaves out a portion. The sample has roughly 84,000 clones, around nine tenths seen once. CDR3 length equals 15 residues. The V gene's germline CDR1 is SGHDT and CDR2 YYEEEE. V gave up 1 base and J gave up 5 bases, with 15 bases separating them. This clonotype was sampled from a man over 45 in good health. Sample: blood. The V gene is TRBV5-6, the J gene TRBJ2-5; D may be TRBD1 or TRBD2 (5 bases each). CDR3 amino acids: CASSLLLLEGETQYF. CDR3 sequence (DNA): TGTGCCAGCAGCTTGTTACTCCTCGAGGGGGAGACCCAGTACTTC.